The 4 T cell receptor beta chains reported below all come from one sample, sequenced in a study of T-cell reconstitution after alpha-beta-depleted transplantation in children. Preparing the TCRbeta library involved the use of unique molecular identifiers. TCRdb analysed the PCR reads with MiXCR anew, one entry per CDR3 protein. The sample consists of a few hundred thousand distinct CDR3 sequences, roughly 13% of them appearing once. The source was PBMCs, mostly from graft donor cells, collected 360 days after TCRalphabeta/CD19-depleted stem cell transplant. All receptors come from a male patient under 18 who had a stem cell transplant for acute myeloid leukemia, so the T cells may come from the graft donor.

The rearrangement links TRBV12-3 or TRBV12-4 to TRBJ2-2, with 16 bases fitting TRBD2. The CDR3 contains 18 residues. V lost 0 bases to trimming and J lost 6 bases; unmatched junction nucleotides: 4. Here the CDR3 DNA reads TGTGCCAGCAGTTTAGCGGGACTAGCGGGAGGGCCCGCCGGGGAGCTGTTTTTT. Translating gives CASSLAGLAGGPAGELFF.

This clonotype has more than one count but fewer than ten. The chain carries TRBV5-6 and TRBJ1-1, with a tentative D call TRBD1 (6 bases). In germline, CDR1 is SGHDT, CDR2 YYEEEE. This CDR3 is 14 amino acids long. Deletions cut 2 bases from V and 5 bases from J, with 13 bases between. DNA for the CDR3: TGTGCCAGCAGCTTCAGGGGTGGAGAAACTGAAGCTTTCTTT. Protein sequence: CASSFRGGETEAFF.

In this sample, this clonotype turned up many times. CDR3 protein: CSARSLAGESGELFF. CDR3 bases: TGCAGTGCTAGATCCCTAGCGGGAGAATCCGGGGAGCTGTTTTTT. The rearrangement links TRBV20-1 to TRBJ2-2; TRBD2 matches 10 bases. There are 15 residues in the CDR3. Trimming removed 2 bases from V and 6 bases from J; junction bases left unmatched: 6. CDR1 is DFQATT and CDR2 is SNEGSKA in the germline V gene (reference sequence).

This clonotype has a handful of counts. Here the CDR3 DNA reads TGTGCCAGCAGTTACGTGGCGACCTCGGGGATTCTAGCCTACGAGCAGTACTTC. Translating gives CASSYVATSGILAYEQYF. The chain carries TRBV28 and TRBJ2-7, with a weak D call TRBD2 (5 bases). CDR1 and CDR2 (germline): MDHEN, SYDVKM. The V and J ends lost 4 bases and 2 bases respectively, with 24 bases between them. The CDR3 extends over 18 amino acids. The full variable domain, completed using reference TRBV28 and TRBJ2-7, is DVKVTQSSRYLVKRTGEKVFLECVQDMDHENMFWYRQDPGLGLRLIYFSYDVKMKEKGDIPEGYSVSREKKERFSLILESASTNQTSMYLCASSYVATSGILAYEQYFGPGTRLTVT.